This TCR beta chain was observed in a study of blood T cell repertoires in COVID-19. Some clones are missing from TCRdb's copy, which holds only in-frame ones; the method was immunoSEQ multiplex PCR. This sample has 350,000 or so clones; approximately 89% occur once, and the top ten carry about 3.9%. This clonotype was obtained from a woman between 55 and 75 years old with COVID-19, enrolled during active disease. The sample comprised peripheral blood.

The CDR3 sequence is CATKEGTDHSGNTIYF. The CDR3 nucleotides read TGTGCCACCAAAGAAGGGACAGACCATTCTGGAAACACCATATATTTT. V usage is TRBV19 and J usage is TRBJ1-3; 7 positions match TRBD1. This CDR3 comprises 16 residues. Germline CDR1 reads LNHDA; CDR2 reads SQIVND (reference sequence). V dropped 10 bases and J dropped 1; count of bases not matched to a gene: 13. Using reference TRBV19 and TRBJ1-3 for the parts outside the CDR3, the full variable domain is DGGITQSPKYLFRKEGQNVTLSCEQNLNHDAMYWYRQDPGQGLRLIYYSQIVNDFQKGDIAEGYSVSREKKESFPLTVTSAQKNPTAFYLCATKEGTDHSGNTIYFGEGSWLTVV.